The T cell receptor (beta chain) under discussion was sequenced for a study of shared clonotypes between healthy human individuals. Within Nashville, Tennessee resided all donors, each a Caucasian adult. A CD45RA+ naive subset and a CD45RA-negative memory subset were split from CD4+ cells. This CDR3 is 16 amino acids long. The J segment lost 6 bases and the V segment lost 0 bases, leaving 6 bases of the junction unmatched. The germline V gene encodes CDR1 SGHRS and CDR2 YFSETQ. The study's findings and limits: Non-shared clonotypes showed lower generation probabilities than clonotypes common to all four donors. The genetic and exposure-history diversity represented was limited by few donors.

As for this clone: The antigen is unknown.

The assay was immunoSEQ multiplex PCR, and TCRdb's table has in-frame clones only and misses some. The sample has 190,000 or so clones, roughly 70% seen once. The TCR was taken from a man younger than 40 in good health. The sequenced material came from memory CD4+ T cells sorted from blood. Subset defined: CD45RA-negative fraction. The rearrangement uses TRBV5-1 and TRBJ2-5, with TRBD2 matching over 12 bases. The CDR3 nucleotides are TGCGCCAGCAGCTTGGATGGGACTAGCGGGTATCAGACCCAGTACTTC. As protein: CASSLDGTSGYQTQYF.